Given below is one T cell receptor beta chain in context. Its target is unknown. This entry comes from a study of OX40 agonist ivuxolimab in advanced cancers. Study-wide background: Partial response was recorded in three patients: one hepatocellular carcinoma and two cutaneous melanoma cases. Study-wide points: Doses of 0.1 to 3.0 mg/kg were accompanied by clonal expansion of CD4+ and CD8+ blood T cells by week 6. The expanded peripheral T cells' antigen specificity was not determined.

TCRdb's table, derived via immunoSEQ multiplex PCR, lists solely in-frame clones and lacks some. The top ten clones hold about 33% of a sample with about 35,000 clones, around 92% of them seen once. This CDR3 contains 18 residues. V was clipped by 3 bases and J by 4 bases; unmatched bases: 17. Germline V gene lookup returns CDR1 LNHDA and CDR2 SQIVND (reference sequence). This TCR came from an adult with an advanced solid tumor such as melanoma, head and neck, liver or kidney cancer. Sequenced material: CD4+ or CD8+ T cells sorted from blood, taken in a trial of the OX40 agonist ivuxolimab. The chain has TRBV19 and TRBJ1-2; 7 nucleotides align to TRBD1. The CDR3, as DNA: TGTGCCAGTAGTATTTCGGTCCAGGAGGGGGCTGGTAGCTATGGCTACACCTTC. The encoded protein is CASSISVQEGAGSYGYTF.